This T cell receptor beta chain was documented in a study of blood T cell repertoires in COVID-19. Study-wide context: Some COVID-19 samples were acute and others convalescent; all came from the United States, Italy and Spain. The analysed material was cDNA or gDNA that came from T cells, B-cell-depleted T cells, or PBMCs.

As handled by the study authors: It was from reference gene primer amplification that nucleated cell counts were estimated. Assay used: immunoSEQ multiplex PCR; TCRdb lists only in-frame clones, some missing. D and trimming come from the DNA, and the V and J calls and clone size come from that table. The repertoire consists of 200,000 to 250,000 clones, with approximately 85% occurring once and the leading ten covering around 5.5%. Germline lookup yields CDR1 SGHRS and CDR2 YFSETQ. J lost 3 bases, V lost 4 bases, and 9 bases had no gene match. The CDR3 extends over 16 amino acids. Seattle cases were enrolled at active infection and followed longitudinally.

Material: peripheral blood. The chain is built from TRBV5-1 and TRBJ1-4; 7 bases align to TRBD1. The TCR comes from a man in his fifties with COVID-19, enrolled during active disease. CDR3 protein: CASSLNPGTANEKLFF. The CDR3, as DNA: TGCGCCAGCAGCCTAAACCCCGGGACAGCTAATGAAAAACTGTTTTTT. Together with reference TRBV5-1 and TRBJ1-4, the CDR3 gives the full variable domain: KAGVTQTPRYLIKTRGQQVTLSCSPISGHRSVSWYQQTPGQGLQFLFEYFSETQRNKGNFPGRFSGRQFSNSRSEMNVSTLELGDSALYLCASSLNPGTANEKLFFGSGTQLSVL.